Following are 32 T cell receptor beta chains from one sample sequenced in a study of cytomegalovirus exposure and HLA in healthy donors. Amplification used 60 Vbeta primers and 13 Jbeta primers. Generated by immunoSEQ multiplex PCR, the TCRdb table keeps only in-frame clones and is missing some. There are 200,000 to 250,000 clones in the sample; approximately 80% occur only once, and roughly 0.71% lies in the top ten. Sequenced material: PBMCs. The receptors derive from a boy aged 2 to 9 in good health and CMV-seronegative.

Points on this clone: The sample carries other DNA sequences with the same CDR3. The rearrangement uses TRBV7-9 and TRBJ1-5, with D possibly being TRBD1 (6 bases). Per germline, CDR1 SEHNR and CDR2 FQNEAQ (reference sequence). V lost 1 base to trimming and J lost 2 bases, with 9 bases between them. This CDR3 is 15 amino acids long. The CDR3 sequence: CASSLGAGGNQPQHF. Here the CDR3 DNA reads TGTGCCAGCAGCTTAGGGGCAGGGGGCAATCAGCCCCAGCATTTT.

This clone has a handful of counts. The chain is built from TRBV2 and TRBJ1-3; TRBD1 agrees at 9 bases. The V gene's germline CDR1 is SNHLY and CDR2 FYNNEI. The V segment lost 10 bases and the J segment 0 bases; nucleotides outside the gene matches: 13. This CDR3 has 17 residues. CDR3 in DNA: TGTGCCAAGGTTACTTCAACAGGGGGCCACTCTGGAAACACCATATATTTT. Its protein is CAKVTSTGGHSGNTIYF.

The CDR3 loop is CSVEPGGGAGELFF. CDR3 nucleotides: TGCAGCGTTGAGCCAGGGGGCGGGGCCGGGGAGCTGTTTTTT. The V and J genes are TRBV29-1 and TRBJ2-2, with TRBD1 identical over 8 bases. Germline V gene lookup returns CDR1 SQVTM and CDR2 ANQGSEA. The V gene end was trimmed by 3 bases and the J gene end by 6 bases; junction bases not matched to a gene: 6. The CDR3 has 14 amino acids.

This chain joins TRBV10-1 and TRBJ1-1, with D possibly matching TRBD1 (5 bases). Germline V gene lookup returns CDR1 WNHNN and CDR2 SYGVQD (reference sequence). Trimming left V 2 bases short and J 1 base short, with 8 bases between. CDR3 size: 14 residues. The CDR3 DNA is TGCGCCAGCAGTGAGGCGGGGACGAACACTGAAGCTTTCTTT. Translation gives CASSEAGTNTEAFF.

This clone has more than one count but fewer than ten. The chain has TRBV29-1 and TRBJ2-7; 9 nucleotides match TRBD1. V lost 2 bases to trimming and J lost 2 bases; unmatched junction nucleotides: 4. There are 14 residues in the CDR3. Germline V CDR1 and CDR2: SQVTM, ANQGSEA. The CDR3, as DNA: TGCAGCGTTGAAACCGGGACAGGGACCTACGAGCAGTACTTC. Translation: CSVETGTGTYEQYF.

The J gene is TRBJ2-1, the V gene TRBV30, with a weak D call TRBD2 (7 bases). V was clipped by 6 bases and J by 9 bases, with 18 bases between them. This CDR3 is 13 amino acids long. Germline CDR1 reads GTSNPN; CDR2 reads SVGIG (reference sequence). The CDR3 is CACLPHREGEQFF. As DNA, the CDR3 is TGTGCCTGCCTACCCCACAGGGAGGGTGAGCAGTTCTTC.

The CDR3 protein is CASSRQGEDYEQYF. CDR3 DNA: TGTGCCAGTAGTAGACAGGGGGAGGACTACGAGCAGTACTTC. This chain uses TRBV19 with TRBJ2-7, with 9 bases that match TRBD1. The trim removed 4 bases at V and 3 bases at J, leaving 4 bases unmatched. CDR3 length: 14 amino acids. The V gene's germline CDR1 is LNHDA and CDR2 SQIVND (reference sequence).

This clone was found a few times. CDR3 DNA: TGTGCCAGCAGCTCAGGGGAGGGCACTGAAGCTTTCTTT. Translation gives CASSSGEGTEAFF. The rearrangement links TRBV6-5 to TRBJ1-1; D possibly corresponds to TRBD1 (6 bases). Germline CDR1 reads MNHEY; CDR2 reads SVGAGI. The CDR3 totals 13 residues. V gave up 6 bases and J gave up 4 bases, with 12 bases separating them.

This sequence joins TRBV7-2 and TRBJ1-2; D not resolved. The CDR3 spans 15 residues. Germline V lookup: CDR1 SGHTA, CDR2 FQGNSA. With 1 base removed from V and 4 bases from J, the gap between germline ends came to 13 bases. The CDR3, as DNA: TGTGCCAGCAGCTTAGTGCTTGGCAGTGTCTATGGCTACACCTTC. It yields the protein CASSLVLGSVYGYTF.

The V and J genes are TRBV29-1 and TRBJ1-3; TRBD1 aligns across 8 bases. The CDR3 totals 13 residues. J gave up 0 bases and V 6 bases, and 1 base lay outside the gene matches. Germline lookup yields CDR1 SQVTM and CDR2 ANQGSEA. The CDR3 nucleotides are TGCAGCGTCGGGACAGGCTCTGGAAACACCATATATTTT. Amino acids: CSVGTGSGNTIYF. The full variable domain, its missing parts supplied by reference TRBV29-1 and TRBJ1-3, is SAVISQKPSRDICQRGTSLTIQCQVDSQVTMMFWYRQQPGQSLTLIATANQGSEATYESGFVIDKFPISRPNLTFSTLTVSNMSPEDSSIYLCSVGTGSGNTIYFGEGSWLTVV.

V is TRBV5-1 and J is TRBJ2-5; 7 bases fit TRBD1. V trimming: 5 bases; J trimming: 3 bases; junction bases outside the gene matches: 10. The V gene's germline CDR1 is SGHRS and CDR2 YFSETQ. This CDR3 is built from 15 residues. CDR3 region: CASSLTGAREETQYF. Written as DNA, the CDR3 is TGCGCCAGCAGTCTTACAGGGGCAAGAGAAGAGACCCAGTACTTC.

This CDR3 reads CASGLVLVGETGANVLTF. The CDR3 DNA reads as TGTGCTAGTGGTTTGGTACTGGTTGGGGAGACTGGGGCCAACGTCCTGACTTTC. The V gene is TRBV12-5, the J gene TRBJ2-6, with D perhaps TRBD2 (5 bases). Trimming stripped 0 bases from V and 2 bases from J, with 14 bases between. Germline CDR1 is LGHNT and CDR2 is FRNRAP. The CDR3 loop spans 18 amino acids.

J is TRBJ1-4 and V is TRBV11-2, with 7 positions matching TRBD1. The CDR3 consists of 15 residues. The germline CDR1 and CDR2 sequences are SGHAT and FQNNGV. With 0 bases clipped from V and 8 bases from J, the junction kept 6 bases outside the gene matches. In DNA form, the CDR3 reads TGTGCCAGCAGCTTAGACGACAGGGATTGGGAAAAACTGTTTTTT. Translated: CASSLDDRDWEKLFF.

J is TRBJ1-2 and V is TRBV7-8; the D gene is possibly TRBD1 (5 bases). CDR1 and CDR2 (germline): SGHVS, FQNEAQ. The CDR3 is 14 residues long. Trimming cost V 5 bases and J 1 base, with 11 bases left between them. The CDR3 loop is CASSKRQFNYGYTF. DNA for the CDR3: TGTGCCAGCAGCAAACGACAGTTTAACTATGGCTACACCTTC.

This clone came up a few times. The chain joins TRBV6-1 to TRBJ1-2, with 7 bases fitting TRBD1. The CDR3 runs to 15 residues. Germline trimming cut 6 bases from V and 7 bases from J; bases unmatched to any gene: 14. The germline V gene encodes CDR1 MNHNS and CDR2 SASEGT. The CDR3 DNA reads as TGTGCCAGCAGGGGCCTGGGACAGATCGTGAGTGGCTACACCTTC. Encoded protein: CASRGLGQIVSGYTF.

J is TRBJ1-6 and V is TRBV2; D not certain. Germline CDR1 is SNHLY and CDR2 is FYNNEI. Deletions cut 1 base from V and 3 bases from J, with 7 bases between. The CDR3 sequence is 15 residues long. CDR3: CASSEDRDYNSPLHF. In nucleotides, the CDR3 is TGTGCCAGCAGTGAAGACAGAGACTATAATTCACCCCTCCACTTT.

Concerning this clone: One end of the junction does not line up with germline, which may come from a read error. V gene TRBV5-6 combines with J gene TRBJ2-1; possible D gene TRBD1, 5 bases. The V gene's germline CDR1 is SGHDT and CDR2 YYEEEE. This CDR3 is 12 amino acids long. The chain's CDR3 is CASSLGQLVKIF. The CDR3 region has the DNA TGTGCCAGCAGCTTGGGACAGTTGGTTAAGATCTTC.

V and J are TRBV29-1 and TRBJ2-7, with 11 positions matching TRBD1. This CDR3 has 14 residues. The V and J ends lost 3 bases and 6 bases, in that order; junction bases with no gene match: 7. Germline V gene sequence: CDR1 SQVTM, CDR2 ANQGSEA. CDR3 in amino acids: CSVENGQGAREQYF. The DNA for the CDR3 is TGCAGCGTTGAGAATGGACAGGGGGCTCGCGAGCAGTACTTC.

V gene TRBV25-1 combines with J gene TRBJ2-1; D might be TRBD2 (5 bases). There are 14 residues in the CDR3. Germline V gives CDR1 MGHDK, CDR2 SYGVNS. V was pared by 8 bases and J by 8 bases, with 19 bases between. CDR3 in amino acids: CASASGPFVHEQFF. In DNA, the CDR3 is TGTGCCAGCGCAAGCGGACCCTTTGTTCATGAGCAGTTCTTC.

V gene TRBV7-9 combines with J gene TRBJ2-3, with TRBD2 identical over 9 bases. Looked up from germline, CDR1 is SEHNR and CDR2 is FQNEAQ (reference sequence). The CDR3 contains 16 residues. The junction had 10 bases not matched to a gene; V was cut back by 5 bases and J by 4 bases. The CDR3 region has the DNA TGTGCCAGCAGCCACCTGCTAGCGGGGCGAGCAGATACGCAGTATTTT. This sequence encodes CASSHLLAGRADTQYF.

V and J are TRBV6-5 and TRBJ1-3; D unresolved. Trimming took 0 bases from V and 0 from J, leaving 9 bases between them. Germline-derived CDR1 and CDR2 are MNHEY and SVGAGI. The CDR3 covers 16 residues. The CDR3 sequence is CASSYSQDNSGNTIYF. In DNA, the CDR3 is TGTGCCAGCAGTTACTCCCAAGACAACTCTGGAAACACCATATATTTT.

J is TRBJ1-6 and V is TRBV6-6, with a tentative D call TRBD1 (6 bases). The germline gives CDR1 MNHNY, CDR2 SVGAGI (reference sequence). Deletions cut 6 bases from V and 7 bases from J, with 13 bases between. The CDR3 sequence is 14 residues long. Here the CDR3 reads CASSQDRPNSPLHF. As DNA, the CDR3 is TGTGCCAGCAGCCAGGACAGACCGAATTCACCCCTCCACTTT.

The chain carries TRBV13 and TRBJ2-5, with 9 bases fitting TRBD1. Losses at the gene ends were 7 bases for V and 4 bases for J; bases not matched to a gene: 10. The CDR3 is 15 amino acids. The V gene's germline CDR1 is PRHDT and CDR2 FYEKMQ (reference sequence). CDR3 DNA: TGTGCCAGCACCGGACAGGGGAGCAACCGAGAGACCCAGTACTTC. This encodes CASTGQGSNRETQYF. The entire variable domain, with the rest obtained from reference TRBV13 and TRBJ2-5, is as follows: AAGVIQSPRHLIKEKRETATLKCYPIPRHDTVYWYQQGPGQDPQFLISFYEKMQSDKGSIPDRFSAQQFSDYHSELNMSSLELGDSALYFCASTGQGSNRETQYFGPGTRLLVL.

This chain connects TRBV5-6 to TRBJ1-2; 7 bases line up with TRBD1. The trim removed 3 bases at V and 0 bases at J, leaving 2 bases unmatched. The CDR3 totals 14 residues. Germline CDR1 is SGHDT and CDR2 is YYEEEE. Written as DNA, the CDR3 is TGTGCCAGCAGCTACGGACAGGCTAACTATGGCTACACCTTC. Its translation is CASSYGQANYGYTF. Full variable domain (rest looked up from reference TRBV5-6 and TRBJ1-2): DAGVTQSPTHLIKTRGQQVTLRCSPKSGHDTVSWYQQALGQGPQFIFQYYEEEERQRGNFPDRFSGHQFPNYSSELNVNALLLGDSALYLCASSYGQANYGYTFGSGTRLTVV.

The gene calls are TRBV5-4 and TRBJ1-1, with TRBD1 matching over 9 bases. From germline, CDR1 is SGHNT and CDR2 YYREEE (reference sequence). The CDR3 covers 14 residues. The J segment lost 2 bases and the V segment lost 4 bases, leaving 3 bases of the junction unmatched. The CDR3 protein is CASSEDRGNTEAFF. CDR3 nucleotides: TGTGCCAGCAGCGAGGACAGGGGAAACACTGAAGCTTTCTTT.

The gene calls are TRBV7-9 and TRBJ2-7; 7 bases line up with TRBD1. This CDR3 is 13 amino acids long. V was clipped by 5 bases and J by 5 bases; unmatched bases: 6. Germline V lookup: CDR1 SEHNR, CDR2 FQNEAQ (reference sequence). This CDR3 is CASSRGQSHEQYF. In DNA, the CDR3 is TGTGCCAGCAGCCGGGGACAGTCCCACGAGCAGTACTTC.

This clone came up a few times. V usage is TRBV6-5 and J usage is TRBJ1-1; D unresolved. The CDR3 runs 16 residues. Germline V CDR1 and CDR2: MNHEY, SVGAGI. The V end was cut by 2 bases, the J end by 2 bases, with 15 bases between. The CDR3 region has the DNA TGTGCCAGCAGTTACGAATGGCGGCAGATTAACACTGAAGCTTTCTTT. Translated, it gives CASSYEWRQINTEAFF.

Regarding this clone: Other DNA sequences in the sample encode the same CDR3. The chain employs TRBV18 and TRBJ2-1, with 13 bases lining up with TRBD2. Trimming at V came to 3 bases and at J to 1 base, leaving 3 bases not matched to a gene. The CDR3 runs 17 residues. Germline CDR1 is KGHSH and CDR2 is LQKENI. CDR3 nucleotide sequence: TGTGCCAGCTCACCCCGGACTAGCGGGAGTTCCTACAATGAGCAGTTCTTC. Its protein product is CASSPRTSGSSYNEQFF.

This chain links TRBV19 with TRBJ2-1, with TRBD1 matching 8 bases. Germline loops: CDR1 LNHDA, CDR2 SQIVND (reference sequence). The junction had 5 bases not matched to a gene; V was cut back by 2 bases and J by 5 bases. The CDR3 contains 15 residues. The CDR3 sequence is CASSIRDRTDNEQFF. The CDR3, as DNA: TGTGCCAGTAGTATACGGGACAGGACGGACAATGAGCAGTTCTTC.

The chain combines TRBV27 with TRBJ2-5, with D unclear. Germline V CDR1 and CDR2: MNHEY, SMNVEV (reference sequence). Trimming pared 3 bases from V and 7 bases from J, leaving 15 bases between. The CDR3 has 14 amino acids. In DNA, the CDR3 is TGTGCCAGCAGTTTTTTAGGTCCTAGAGCGACCCAGTACTTC. This translates into CASSFLGPRATQYF.

This rearrangement joins TRBV9 to TRBJ2-1; 8 positions match TRBD2. Germline V gene sequence: CDR1 SGDLS, CDR2 YYNGEE. There are 16 residues in the CDR3. Trimming at V came to 2 bases and at J to 4 bases, leaving 8 bases not matched to a gene. Written as DNA, the CDR3 is TGTGCCAGCAGCGTCTTAGCGGGAATGTGGTACAATGAGCAGTTCTTC. Translating it yields CASSVLAGMWYNEQFF.

The CDR3 DNA sequence: TGTGCCAGCAGTTCGGGACAGGGTTCCACTGAAGCTTTCTTT. Translating gives CASSSGQGSTEAFF. The chain is built from TRBV6-6 and TRBJ1-1; 9 nucleotides agree with TRBD1. Germline V gene sequence: CDR1 MNHNY, CDR2 SVGAGI (reference sequence). The V segment lost 4 bases and the J segment 4 bases; nucleotides outside the gene matches: 4. The CDR3 runs 14 residues.